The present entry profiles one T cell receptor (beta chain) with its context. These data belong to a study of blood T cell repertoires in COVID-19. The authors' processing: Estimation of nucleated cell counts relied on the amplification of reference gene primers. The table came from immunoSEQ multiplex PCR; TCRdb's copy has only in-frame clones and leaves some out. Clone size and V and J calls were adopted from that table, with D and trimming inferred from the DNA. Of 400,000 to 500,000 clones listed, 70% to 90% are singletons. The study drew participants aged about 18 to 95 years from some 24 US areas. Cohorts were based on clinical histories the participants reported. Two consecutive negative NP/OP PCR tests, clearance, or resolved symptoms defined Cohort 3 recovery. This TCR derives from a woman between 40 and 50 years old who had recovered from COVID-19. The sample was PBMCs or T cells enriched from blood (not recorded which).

The CDR3 coding sequence is TGTGCCAGCAGATCAGGGGCGTCAACTGAAAAACTGTTTTTT. Protein: CASRSGASTEKLFF. V gene TRBV5-8 combines with J gene TRBJ1-4; possible D gene TRBD1, 6 bases. Trimming shortened V by 5 bases and J by 7 bases, and 15 bases separated the two germline ends. Germline loops: CDR1 SGHTS, CDR2 YDEGEE. This CDR3 spans 14 amino acids.